This T cell receptor (beta chain) comes out of a study of T cells in localized non-small cell lung cancer. Study observations and caveats: Uninvolved adjacent lung had higher T cell clonality than tumor and all other tissues.

Germline V CDR1 and CDR2: SGHRS, YFSETQ. The CDR3 spans 15 residues. V lost 7 bases and J lost 2, with 17 bases in between. Sequencing used immunoSEQ multiplex PCR; TCRdb keeps in-frame clones, though not all of them. The sample includes 1,500 to 2,000 clones, less than 25% of them seen just once. A remark on this clone: Its cognate antigen is unknown.

This receptor was identified in a male donor aged 60 or over with stage II lung adenocarcinoma. The sample was normal lung tissue next to the tumor, taken before any cancer treatment. V gene TRBV5-1 combines with J gene TRBJ2-3, with D maybe TRBD1 (5 bases). The CDR3 DNA reads TGCGCCAGCGGCAGGGTTAGTGGGTCCACAGATACGCAGTATTTT. Its translation: CASGRVSGSTDTQYF.